There are a few counts of the clone carrying this T cell receptor beta chain. Primers included in the PCR were 60 Vbeta and 13 Jbeta primers. Clones were read by immunoSEQ multiplex PCR, and TCRdb kept only the in-frame ones, dropping some. The data contain about 140,000 clones, about four fifths of them singletons. The V end lost 6 bases, the J end lost 8 bases, and 7 bases lay between the germline ends. The length of the CDR3 is 10 residues. CDR1 and CDR2 from the germline V gene are GTSNPN and SVGIG (reference sequence). This specimen belongs to a study of cytomegalovirus exposure and HLA in healthy donors.

This chain uses TRBV30 with TRBJ1-4; D unresolved. The TCR originated in a female donor in good health and CMV-seronegative. Sequencing used PBMCs. CDR3 DNA: TGTGCCTGTTCGGGAGAAAAACTGTTTTTT. Protein product: CACSGEKLFF.